This T cell receptor beta chain was observed in a study of CD8 T cells in Susac syndrome. General study points: Acknowledgment was made by the study that its TCR sequencing and HLA analysis involved a relatively small number of individuals.

Random hexamers were used to reverse transcribe the RNA input (about 0.5 to 1 ug). In TCRdb, the immunoSEQ multiplex PCR reads were re-called with MiXCR into one record per CDR3 protein. The sample lists about 300,000 distinct CDR3 sequences; 70% to 90% were seen once. The germline V gene encodes CDR1 MDHEN and CDR2 SYDVKM. V shed 8 bases and J 1 base; nucleotides not matched to a gene: 10. The CDR3 length is 16 residues. To note about this clonotype: No antigen is known for it.

Input material: CD8+ T cells from PBMCs. The chain joins TRBV28 to TRBJ2-2; 7 nucleotides line up with TRBD2. The clonotype comes from a human donor with multiple sclerosis. Here the CDR3 reads CASSTSLARNTGELFF. The CDR3 DNA is TGTGCCAGCTCCACTTCACTAGCGCGGAACACCGGGGAGCTGTTTTTT.